This T cell receptor (beta chain) was captured in a study of T cell responses to AZD1222 COVID-19 vaccine. Study results and caveats: With dominance at 160-218 and 743-854, vaccine-associated CD4 TCRs spanned spike. Nearly half of the spike-specific TCRs reportedly recognize variant regions that carry no mutations. White British donors predominated, females outnumbered males, and clonal diversity was possibly underestimated.

Sequencing was performed with immunoSEQ multiplex PCR; in TCRdb, only in-frame clones are kept and a portion is missing. The data contain around 140,000 clones, around nine tenths of them singletons. The CDR3 loop spans 13 amino acids. Per germline, CDR1 MNHEY and CDR2 SMNVEV (reference sequence). Trimming shortened V by 6 bases and J by 0 bases, and 8 bases separated the two germline ends. In regard to this clone: The antigen remains unidentified.

The chain carries TRBV27 and TRBJ1-2; D unresolved. The sequences come from peripheral blood, collected on day 0 of AZD1222 vaccination. The clonotype originates from an adult in good health. The CDR3 nucleotides read TGTGCCAGCAGGGACGGAACTAACTATGGCTACACCTTC. Protein product: CASRDGTNYGYTF.